This TCR beta chain comes out of a study of human T cells and chemical hapten exposure. Whole-study results and caveats: With alopecia, donors may have immune responses unlike healthy people's. Significantly more large CDR3 similarity clusters arose among expanded TCRs than among controls.

Looked up from germline, CDR1 is MNHEY and CDR2 is SVGAGI. J was trimmed by 3 bases and V by 7 bases; bases with no gene match: 10. This CDR3 contains 15 residues. Concerning this clonotype: What it binds is not known.

The study's library attached unique molecular identifiers to single cDNA molecules. TCRdb independently ran MiXCR on the RACE reads; one entry per CDR3 protein. In the table there are tens of thousands of distinct CDR3 sequences, approximately 9.9% of which are singletons. Time point in this sample: pre-sensitization, week 0. Treatment given: therapeutic diphenylcyclopropenone sensitization with weekly scalp DPC. Blood sampling preceded each patch test application. The TCR was taken from a man aged 40-50 years with alopecia areata. Some clones in this sample may be carry-over from other donors' samples. Sample: whole blood, taken in connection with sensitization to the hapten diphenylcyclopropenone (DPC). This chain links TRBV6-5 with TRBJ2-7, with 9 bases matching TRBD2. This CDR3 reads CASMRKAGGSYEQYF. The CDR3 coding sequence is TGTGCCAGCATGAGGAAAGCGGGAGGAAGCTACGAGCAGTACTTC.